These T cell receptor beta chains were read from a single sample in a study of blood T cell repertoires in COVID-19. Clones were read by immunoSEQ multiplex PCR, and TCRdb kept only the in-frame ones, dropping some. The sample carries 85,000 to 120,000 clones, about 85% recorded once. Sequencing was carried out using peripheral blood. The receptors here all came from a woman aged 45-60 years with COVID-19, enrolled during active disease. Each CDR3 is given with its conserved first and last residue. Fields, in order: J gene, V gene, CDR3 protein.

>TRBJ2-5|TRBV3-1/TRBV3-2
CASSQAQRSQYF
>TRBJ2-1|TRBV7-2
CASSSRTSGDEQFF
>TRBJ1-2|TRBV6-5
CASSPDGLSNYGYTF
>TRBJ2-3|TRBV15
CATRRGTGGKDTQYF
>TRBJ2-6|TRBV28
CASSIRQGGSGANVLTF
>TRBJ2-5|TRBV21-1
CASKAVFGETQYF
>TRBJ2-3|TRBV3-1/TRBV3-2
CASSQRLASTDTQYF
>TRBJ2-3|TRBV27
CASSLKGQGQDTQYF
>TRBJ2-7|TRBV2
CASTPGQLSYEQYF
>TRBJ1-6|TRBV4-3
CASSPTGQGNSPLHF
>TRBJ2-5|TRBV6-5
CASREDSQETQYF
>TRBJ1-1|TRBV19
CASSQNTEAFF
>TRBJ2-1|TRBV9
CASTASGHSSYNEQFF
>TRBJ1-1|TRBV23-1
CASTRHRGDRGRITEAFF
>TRBJ2-7|TRBV3-1/TRBV3-2
CASSQDGGRGEQYF
>TRBJ2-3|TRBV7-2
CASSLGLGASTDTQYF
>TRBJ1-2|TRBV7-3
CASSLRFVEGSGGYTF
>TRBJ2-2|TRBV4-1
CASSQDQLAGGFTGELFF
>TRBJ1-2|TRBV19
CASFRTGGAGGYTF
>TRBJ1-2|TRBV3-1/TRBV3-2
CASSQAGRRGYTF
>TRBJ1-5|TRBV6-5
CASSYSVNQPQHF
>TRBJ1-6|TRBV2
CASGFGDSNSPLHF